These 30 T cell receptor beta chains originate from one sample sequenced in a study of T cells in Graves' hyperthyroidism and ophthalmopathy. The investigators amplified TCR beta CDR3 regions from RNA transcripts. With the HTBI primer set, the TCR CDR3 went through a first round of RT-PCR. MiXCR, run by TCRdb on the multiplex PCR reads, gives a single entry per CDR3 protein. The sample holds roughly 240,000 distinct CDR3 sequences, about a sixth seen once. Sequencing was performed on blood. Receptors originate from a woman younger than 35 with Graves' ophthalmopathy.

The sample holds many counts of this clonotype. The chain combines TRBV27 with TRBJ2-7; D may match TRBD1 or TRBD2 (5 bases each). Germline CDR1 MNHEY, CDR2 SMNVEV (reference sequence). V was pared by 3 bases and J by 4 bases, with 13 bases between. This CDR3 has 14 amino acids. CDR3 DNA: TGTGCCAGCAGTTTGGGTCTGGGGGTTTACGAGCAGTACTTC. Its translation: CASSLGLGVYEQYF.

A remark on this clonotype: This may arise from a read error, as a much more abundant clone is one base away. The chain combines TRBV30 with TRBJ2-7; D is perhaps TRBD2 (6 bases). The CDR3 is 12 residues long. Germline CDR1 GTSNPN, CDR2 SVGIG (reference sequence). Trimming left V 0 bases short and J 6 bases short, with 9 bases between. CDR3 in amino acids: CAWSVRGVEQYF. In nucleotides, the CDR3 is TGTGCCTGGAGTGTACGCGGGGTCGAGCAGTACTTC.

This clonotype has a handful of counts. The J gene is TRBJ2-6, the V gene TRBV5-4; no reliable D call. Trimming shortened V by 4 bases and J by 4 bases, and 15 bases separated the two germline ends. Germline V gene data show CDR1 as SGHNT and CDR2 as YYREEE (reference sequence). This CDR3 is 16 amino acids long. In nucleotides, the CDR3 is TGTGCCAGCAGCGACCCTCGCGCTATGGGGGCCAACGTCCTGACTTTC. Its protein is CASSDPRAMGANVLTF.

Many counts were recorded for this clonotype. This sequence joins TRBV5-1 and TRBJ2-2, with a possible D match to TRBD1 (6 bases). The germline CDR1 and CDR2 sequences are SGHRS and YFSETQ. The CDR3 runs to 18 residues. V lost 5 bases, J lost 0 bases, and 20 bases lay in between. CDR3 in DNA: TGCGCCAGCAGGGGCCCCCGCTACGGACAGTCGAACACCGGGGAGCTGTTTTTT. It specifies CASRGPRYGQSNTGELFF. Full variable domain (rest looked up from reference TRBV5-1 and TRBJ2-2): KAGVTQTPRYLIKTRGQQVTLSCSPISGHRSVSWYQQTPGQGLQFLFEYFSETQRNKGNFPGRFSGRQFSNSRSEMNVSTLELGDSALYLCASRGPRYGQSNTGELFFGEGSRLTVL.

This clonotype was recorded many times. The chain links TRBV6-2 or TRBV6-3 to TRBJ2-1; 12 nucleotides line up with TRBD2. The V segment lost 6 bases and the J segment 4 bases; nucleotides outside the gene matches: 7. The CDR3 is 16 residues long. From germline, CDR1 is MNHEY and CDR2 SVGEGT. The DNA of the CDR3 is TGTGCCAGCAGACCCAGACTAGCGGGAGTTTACAATGAGCAGTTCTTC. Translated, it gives CASRPRLAGVYNEQFF.

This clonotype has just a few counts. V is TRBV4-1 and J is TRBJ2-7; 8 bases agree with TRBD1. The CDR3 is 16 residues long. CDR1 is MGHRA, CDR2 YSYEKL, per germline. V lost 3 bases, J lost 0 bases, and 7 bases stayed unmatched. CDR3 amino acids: CASSHPRTGSSYEQYF. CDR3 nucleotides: TGCGCCAGCAGCCACCCCCGGACAGGGAGCTCCTACGAGCAGTACTTC.

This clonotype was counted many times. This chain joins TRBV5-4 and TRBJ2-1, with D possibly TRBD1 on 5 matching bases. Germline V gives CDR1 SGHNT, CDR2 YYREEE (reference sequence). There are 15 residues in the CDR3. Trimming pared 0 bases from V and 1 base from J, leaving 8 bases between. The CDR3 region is CASSLDRRSYNEQFF. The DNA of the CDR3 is TGTGCCAGCAGCTTGGACAGGCGATCCTACAATGAGCAGTTCTTC. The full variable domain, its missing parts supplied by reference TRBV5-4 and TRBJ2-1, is ETGVTQSPTHLIKTRGQQVTLRCSSQSGHNTVSWYQQALGQGPQFIFQYYREEENGRGNFPPRFSGLQFPNYSSELNVNALELDDSALYLCASSLDRRSYNEQFFGPGTRLTVL.

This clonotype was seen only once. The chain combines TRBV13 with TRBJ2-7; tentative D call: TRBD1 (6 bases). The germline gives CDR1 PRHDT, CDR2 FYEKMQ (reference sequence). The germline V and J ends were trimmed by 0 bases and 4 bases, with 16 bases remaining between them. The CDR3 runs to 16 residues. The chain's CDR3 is CASSLGDQDRLYEQYF. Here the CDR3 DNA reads TGTGCCAGCAGCTTAGGGGACCAAGACAGGCTGTACGAGCAGTACTTC.

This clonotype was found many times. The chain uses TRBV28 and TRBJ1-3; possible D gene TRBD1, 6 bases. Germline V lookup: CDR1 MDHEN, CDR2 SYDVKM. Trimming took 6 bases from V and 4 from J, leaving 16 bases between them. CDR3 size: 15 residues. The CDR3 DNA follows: TGTGCCAGCAGCATATGGACAGTATCGGGAAACACCATATATTTT. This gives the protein CASSIWTVSGNTIYF.

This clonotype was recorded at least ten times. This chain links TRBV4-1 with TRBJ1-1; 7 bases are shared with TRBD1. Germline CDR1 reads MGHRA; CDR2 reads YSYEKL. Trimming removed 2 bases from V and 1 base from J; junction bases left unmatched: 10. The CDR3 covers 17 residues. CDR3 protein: CASSQTIDRAGNTEAFF. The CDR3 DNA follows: TGCGCCAGCAGCCAAACCATCGACAGGGCGGGGAACACTGAAGCTTTCTTT.

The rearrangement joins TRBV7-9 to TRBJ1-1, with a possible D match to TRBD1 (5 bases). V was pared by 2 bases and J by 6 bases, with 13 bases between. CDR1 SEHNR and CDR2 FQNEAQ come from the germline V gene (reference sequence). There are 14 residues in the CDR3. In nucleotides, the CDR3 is TGTGCCAGCAGCTTACTCCGCGGGGGTCCTGAAGCTTTCTTT. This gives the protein CASSLLRGGPEAFF.

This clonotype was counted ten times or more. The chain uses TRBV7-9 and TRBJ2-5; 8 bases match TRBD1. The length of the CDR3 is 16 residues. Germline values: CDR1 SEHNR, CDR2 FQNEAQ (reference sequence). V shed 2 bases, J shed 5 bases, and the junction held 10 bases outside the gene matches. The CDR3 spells CASSLSAGRGRETQYF. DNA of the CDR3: TGTGCCAGCAGCTTATCGGCGGGCAGGGGGCGTGAGACCCAGTACTTC.

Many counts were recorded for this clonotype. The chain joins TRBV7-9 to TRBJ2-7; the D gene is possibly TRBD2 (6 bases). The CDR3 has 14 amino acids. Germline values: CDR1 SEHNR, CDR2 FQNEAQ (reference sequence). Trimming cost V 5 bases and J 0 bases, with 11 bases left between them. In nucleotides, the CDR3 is TGTGCCAGCAGCAGACCCGGGAGCTCCTACGAGCAGTACTTC. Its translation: CASSRPGSSYEQYF.

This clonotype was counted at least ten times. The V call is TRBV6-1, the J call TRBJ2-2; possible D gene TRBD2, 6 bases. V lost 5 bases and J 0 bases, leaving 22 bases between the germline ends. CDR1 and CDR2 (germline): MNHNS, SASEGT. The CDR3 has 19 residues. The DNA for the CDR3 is TGTGCCAGCAGTCTCCCCGGGAGAGCGGTGGACGCGAACACCGGGGAGCTGTTTTTT. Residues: CASSLPGRAVDANTGELFF.

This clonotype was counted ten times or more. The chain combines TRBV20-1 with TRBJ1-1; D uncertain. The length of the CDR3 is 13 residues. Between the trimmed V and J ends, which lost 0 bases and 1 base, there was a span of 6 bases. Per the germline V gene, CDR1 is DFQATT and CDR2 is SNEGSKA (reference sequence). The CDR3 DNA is TGCAGTGCTAGAGATCGGGGGAACACTGAAGCTTTCTTT. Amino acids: CSARDRGNTEAFF.

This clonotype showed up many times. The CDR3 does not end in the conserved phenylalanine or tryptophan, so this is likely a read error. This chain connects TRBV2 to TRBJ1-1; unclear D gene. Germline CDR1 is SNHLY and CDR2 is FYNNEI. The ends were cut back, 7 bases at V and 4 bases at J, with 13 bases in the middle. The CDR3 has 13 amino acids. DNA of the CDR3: TGTGCCAGCAAACGAAGGGAGGGCACTGAAGCTTTCCTT. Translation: CASKRREGTEAFL.

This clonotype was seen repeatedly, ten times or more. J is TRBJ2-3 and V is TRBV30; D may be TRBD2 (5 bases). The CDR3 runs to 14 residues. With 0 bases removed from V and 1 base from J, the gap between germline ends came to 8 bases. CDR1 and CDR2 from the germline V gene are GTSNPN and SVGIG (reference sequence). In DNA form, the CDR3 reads TGTGCCTGGAGTGTCGGAGGAGGCACAGATACGCAGTATTTT. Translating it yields CAWSVGGGTDTQYF.

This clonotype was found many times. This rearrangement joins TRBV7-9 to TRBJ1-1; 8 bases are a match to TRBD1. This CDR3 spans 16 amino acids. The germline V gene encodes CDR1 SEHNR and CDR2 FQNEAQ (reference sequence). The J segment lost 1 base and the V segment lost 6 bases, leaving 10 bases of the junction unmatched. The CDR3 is CASSPNSGQANTEAFF. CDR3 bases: TGTGCCAGCAGTCCAAATTCGGGACAGGCGAACACTGAAGCTTTCTTT.

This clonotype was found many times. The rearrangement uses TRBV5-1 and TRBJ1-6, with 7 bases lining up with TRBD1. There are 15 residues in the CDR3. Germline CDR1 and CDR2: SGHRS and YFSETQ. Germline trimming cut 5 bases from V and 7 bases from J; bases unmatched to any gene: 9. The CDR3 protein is CASRLDRVRNSPLHF. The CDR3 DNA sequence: TGCGCCAGCAGGCTTGACAGGGTGAGGAATTCACCCCTCCACTTT.

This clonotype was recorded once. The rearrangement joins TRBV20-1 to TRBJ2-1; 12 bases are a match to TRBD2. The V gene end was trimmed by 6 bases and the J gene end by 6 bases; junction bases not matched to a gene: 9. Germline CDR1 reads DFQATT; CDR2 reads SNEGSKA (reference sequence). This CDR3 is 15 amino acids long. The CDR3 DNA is TGCAGTGCCCCCTTCCTAGCGGGAGGGATCAATGAGCAGTTCTTC. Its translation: CSAPFLAGGINEQFF.

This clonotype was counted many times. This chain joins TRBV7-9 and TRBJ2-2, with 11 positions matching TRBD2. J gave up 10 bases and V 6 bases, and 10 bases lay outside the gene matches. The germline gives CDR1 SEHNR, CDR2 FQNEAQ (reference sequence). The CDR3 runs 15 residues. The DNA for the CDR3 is TGTGCCAGCAGTTCTCGACTAGCGGGAAATACGGAGCTGTTTTTT. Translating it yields CASSSRLAGNTELFF.

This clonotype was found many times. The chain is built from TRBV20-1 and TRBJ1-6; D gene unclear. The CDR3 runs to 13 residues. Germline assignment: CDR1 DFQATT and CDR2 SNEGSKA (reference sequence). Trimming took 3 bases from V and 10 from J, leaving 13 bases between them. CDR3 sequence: CSASGLQNSPLHF. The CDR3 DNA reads TGCAGTGCTAGTGGTCTGCAGAACTCACCCCTCCACTTT.

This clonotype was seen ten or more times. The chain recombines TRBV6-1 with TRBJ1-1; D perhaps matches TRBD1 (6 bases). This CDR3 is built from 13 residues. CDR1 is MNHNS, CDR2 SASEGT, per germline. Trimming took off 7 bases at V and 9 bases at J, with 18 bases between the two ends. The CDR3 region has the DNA TGTGCCAGCACCCCGGCCCAGGGGCGGCAAGCTTTCTTT. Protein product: CASTPAQGRQAFF.

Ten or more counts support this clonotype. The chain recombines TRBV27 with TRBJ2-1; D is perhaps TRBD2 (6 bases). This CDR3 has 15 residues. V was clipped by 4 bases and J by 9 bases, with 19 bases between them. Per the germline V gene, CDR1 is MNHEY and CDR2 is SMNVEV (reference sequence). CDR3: CASSSRVVAEAEQFF. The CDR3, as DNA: TGTGCCAGCAGTTCCCGGGTAGTAGCGGAGGCTGAGCAGTTCTTC.

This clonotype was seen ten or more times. As DNA, the CDR3 is TGCGCCAGCGGGACAGGGGGCTACGAGCAGTACTTC. Its translation is CASGTGGYEQYF. The chain employs TRBV5-1 and TRBJ2-7, with TRBD1 matching over 11 bases. The V gene end was trimmed by 7 bases and the J gene end by 3 bases; junction bases not matched to a gene: 0. The CDR3 consists of 12 residues. CDR1 is SGHRS, CDR2 YFSETQ, per germline.

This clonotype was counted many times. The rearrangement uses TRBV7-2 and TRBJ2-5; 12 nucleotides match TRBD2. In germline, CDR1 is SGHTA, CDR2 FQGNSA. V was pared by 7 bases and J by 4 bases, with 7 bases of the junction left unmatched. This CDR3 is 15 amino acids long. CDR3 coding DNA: TGTGCCAGCACCCTAGCGGGAGGGCCAGGAGAGACCCAGTACTTC. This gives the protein CASTLAGGPGETQYF.

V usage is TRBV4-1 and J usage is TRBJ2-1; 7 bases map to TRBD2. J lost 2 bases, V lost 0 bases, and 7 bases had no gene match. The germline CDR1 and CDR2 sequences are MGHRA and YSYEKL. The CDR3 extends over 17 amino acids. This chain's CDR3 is CASSQDRRGKTYNEQFF. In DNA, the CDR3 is TGCGCCAGCAGCCAAGATAGGCGGGGGAAGACCTACAATGAGCAGTTCTTC.

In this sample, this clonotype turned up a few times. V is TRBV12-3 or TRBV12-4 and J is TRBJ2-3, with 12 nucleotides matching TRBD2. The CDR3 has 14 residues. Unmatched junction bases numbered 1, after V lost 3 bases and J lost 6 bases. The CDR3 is CASSFTSGGDTQYF. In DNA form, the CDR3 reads TGTGCCAGCAGTTTTACTAGCGGGGGGGATACGCAGTATTTT.

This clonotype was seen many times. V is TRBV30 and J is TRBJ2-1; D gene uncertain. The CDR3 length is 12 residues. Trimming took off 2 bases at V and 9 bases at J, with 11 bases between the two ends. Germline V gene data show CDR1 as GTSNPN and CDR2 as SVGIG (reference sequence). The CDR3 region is CAWSPGGFEQFF. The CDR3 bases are TGTGCCTGGAGTCCCGGCGGATTTGAGCAGTTCTTC.

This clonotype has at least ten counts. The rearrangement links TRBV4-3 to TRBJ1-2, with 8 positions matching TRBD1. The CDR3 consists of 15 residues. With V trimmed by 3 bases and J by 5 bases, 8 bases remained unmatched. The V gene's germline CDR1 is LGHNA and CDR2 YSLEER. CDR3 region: CASSQRTGIGYGYTF. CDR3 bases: TGCGCCAGCAGCCAGAGGACAGGGATAGGATATGGCTACACCTTC.